This section outlines one T cell receptor beta chain sequence together with its context. Antigen: not known. Donors came from a validation cohort of 90 to 150 subjects, distinct from the first 666-subject cohort. This sample stems from a study of cytomegalovirus exposure and HLA in healthy donors. Study as a whole: The same platform used for the 666 first-cohort repertoires was also used for the roughly 130 validation repertoires, as a later analysis reported. General study findings and limits: Researchers counted 164 TCR beta chains as cytomegalovirus-associated. Despite most TCR sequences being rare, some public TCRs occurred in many donors.

TCRdb's table, derived via immunoSEQ multiplex PCR, lists solely in-frame clones and lacks some. The sample lists about 200,000 clones, just over 85% occurring once. The V and J ends lost 3 bases and 0 bases, in that order; junction bases with no gene match: 6. The CDR3 covers 16 residues. The germline V gene has CDR1 SGDLS and CDR2 YYNGEE. This TCR came from a woman under 30 in good health and CMV-seronegative. The rearrangement uses TRBV9 and TRBJ2-3, with TRBD1 matching over 8 bases. Sequencing was carried out using PBMCs. CDR3 bases: TGTGCCAGCAGCGCGGGACAGGACGACAGCACAGATACGCAGTATTTT. This translates into CASSAGQDDSTDTQYF.